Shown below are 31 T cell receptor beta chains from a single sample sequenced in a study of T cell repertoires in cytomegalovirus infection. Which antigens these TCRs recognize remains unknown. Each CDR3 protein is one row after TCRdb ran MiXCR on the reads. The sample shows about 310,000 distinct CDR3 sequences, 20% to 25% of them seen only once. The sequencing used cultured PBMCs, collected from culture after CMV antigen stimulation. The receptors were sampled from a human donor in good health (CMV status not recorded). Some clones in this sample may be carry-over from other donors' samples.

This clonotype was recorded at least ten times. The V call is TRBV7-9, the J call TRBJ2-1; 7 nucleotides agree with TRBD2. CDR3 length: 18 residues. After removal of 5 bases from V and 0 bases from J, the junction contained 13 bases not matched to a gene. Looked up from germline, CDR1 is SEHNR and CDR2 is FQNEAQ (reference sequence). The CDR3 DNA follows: TGTGCCAGCAGCCCCTCCCCCGGGCTAGCGGTCTCCTACAATGAGCAGTTCTTC. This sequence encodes CASSPSPGLAVSYNEQFF.

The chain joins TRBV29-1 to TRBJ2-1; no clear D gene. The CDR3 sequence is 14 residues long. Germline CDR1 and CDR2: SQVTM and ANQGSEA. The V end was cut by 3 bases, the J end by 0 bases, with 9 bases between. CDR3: CSVDFPSSYNEQFF. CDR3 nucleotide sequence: TGCAGCGTTGACTTCCCGAGCTCCTACAATGAGCAGTTCTTC.

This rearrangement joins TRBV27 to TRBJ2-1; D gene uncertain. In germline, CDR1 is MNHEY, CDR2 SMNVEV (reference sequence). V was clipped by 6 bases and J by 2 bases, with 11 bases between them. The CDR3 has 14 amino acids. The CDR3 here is CASSYGPTYNEQFF. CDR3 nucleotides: TGTGCCAGCAGCTACGGACCTACCTACAATGAGCAGTTCTTC.

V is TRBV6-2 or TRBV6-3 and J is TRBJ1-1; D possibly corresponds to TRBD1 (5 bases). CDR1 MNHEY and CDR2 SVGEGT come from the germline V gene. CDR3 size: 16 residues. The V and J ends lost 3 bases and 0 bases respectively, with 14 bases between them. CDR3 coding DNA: TGTGCCAGCAGTTATCTTTGGGGCATGATGAACACTGAAGCTTTCTTT. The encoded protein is CASSYLWGMMNTEAFF.

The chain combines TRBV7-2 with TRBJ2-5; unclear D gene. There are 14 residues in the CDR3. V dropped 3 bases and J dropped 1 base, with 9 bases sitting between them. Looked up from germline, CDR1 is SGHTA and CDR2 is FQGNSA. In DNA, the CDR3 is TGTGCCAGCAGCTTGAAGCAGATCCAAGAGACCCAGTACTTC. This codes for CASSLKQIQETQYF.

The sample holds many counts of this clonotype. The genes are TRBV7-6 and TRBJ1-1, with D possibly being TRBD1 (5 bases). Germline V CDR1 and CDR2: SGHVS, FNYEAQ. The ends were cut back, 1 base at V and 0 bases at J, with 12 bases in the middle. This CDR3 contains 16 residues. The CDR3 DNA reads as TGTGCCAGCAGCTTAGGGGACTTGATCTTGAACACTGAAGCTTTCTTT. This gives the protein CASSLGDLILNTEAFF.

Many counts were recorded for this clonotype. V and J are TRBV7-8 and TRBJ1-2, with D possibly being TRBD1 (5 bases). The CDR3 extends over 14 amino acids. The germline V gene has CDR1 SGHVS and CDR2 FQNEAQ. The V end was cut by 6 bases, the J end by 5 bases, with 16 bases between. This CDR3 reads CASRIGPGGYGYTF. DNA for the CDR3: TGTGCCAGCAGAATAGGTCCGGGGGGGTATGGCTACACCTTC.

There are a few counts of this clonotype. CDR3 sequence: CASRRSGNQPQHF. Written as DNA, the CDR3 is TGTGCCAGCAGAAGGTCGGGCAATCAGCCCCAGCATTTT. The chain is built from TRBV6-5 and TRBJ1-5; D gene ambiguous. This CDR3 is built from 13 residues. Germline values: CDR1 MNHEY, CDR2 SVGAGI. V was pared by 6 bases and J by 2 bases, with 8 bases between.

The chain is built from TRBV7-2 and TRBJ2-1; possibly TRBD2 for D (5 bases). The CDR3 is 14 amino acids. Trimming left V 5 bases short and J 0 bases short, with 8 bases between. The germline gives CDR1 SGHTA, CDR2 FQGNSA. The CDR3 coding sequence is TGTGCCAGCAGCGTAGGGAGCTCCTACAATGAGCAGTTCTTC. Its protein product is CASSVGSSYNEQFF.

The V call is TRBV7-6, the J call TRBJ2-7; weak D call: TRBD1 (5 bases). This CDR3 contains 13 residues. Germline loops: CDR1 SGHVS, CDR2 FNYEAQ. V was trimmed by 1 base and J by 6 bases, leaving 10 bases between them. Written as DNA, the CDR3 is TGTGCCAGCAGCTTAGTTGGGGCTTCCGAGCAGTACGTC. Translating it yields CASSLVGASEQYV.

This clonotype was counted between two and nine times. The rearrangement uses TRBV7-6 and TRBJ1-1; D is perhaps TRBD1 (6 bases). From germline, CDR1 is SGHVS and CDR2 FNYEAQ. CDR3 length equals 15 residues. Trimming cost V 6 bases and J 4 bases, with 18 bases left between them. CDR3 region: CASSFGQSRRTEAFF. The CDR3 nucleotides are TGTGCCAGCAGTTTCGGACAGTCTCGACGCACTGAAGCTTTCTTT.

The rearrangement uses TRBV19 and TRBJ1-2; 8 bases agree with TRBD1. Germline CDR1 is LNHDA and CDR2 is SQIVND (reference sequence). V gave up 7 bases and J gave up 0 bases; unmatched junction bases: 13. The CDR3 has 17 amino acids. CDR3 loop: CASTKTGQGASNYGYTF. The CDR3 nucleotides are TGTGCCAGTACAAAAACGGGGCAGGGGGCGTCTAACTATGGCTACACCTTC.

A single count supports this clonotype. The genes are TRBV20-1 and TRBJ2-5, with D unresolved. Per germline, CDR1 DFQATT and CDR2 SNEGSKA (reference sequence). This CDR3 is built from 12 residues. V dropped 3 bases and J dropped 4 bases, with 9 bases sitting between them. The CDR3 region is CSASTMRETQYF. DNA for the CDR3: TGCAGTGCTAGTACTATGAGAGAGACCCAGTACTTC.

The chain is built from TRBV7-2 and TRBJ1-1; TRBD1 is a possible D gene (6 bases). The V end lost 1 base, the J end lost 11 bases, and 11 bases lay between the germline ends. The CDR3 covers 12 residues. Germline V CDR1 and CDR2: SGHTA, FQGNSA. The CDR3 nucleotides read TGTGCCAGCAGCTTAGTATGGGGGCCGGCTTTCTTT. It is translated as CASSLVWGPAFF. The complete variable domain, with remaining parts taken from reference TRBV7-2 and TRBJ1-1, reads GAGVSQSPSNKVTEKGKDVELRCDPISGHTALYWYRQSLGQGLEFLIYFQGNSAPDKSGLPSDRFSAERTGGSVSTLTIQRTQQEDSAVYLCASSLVWGPAFFGQGTRLTVV.

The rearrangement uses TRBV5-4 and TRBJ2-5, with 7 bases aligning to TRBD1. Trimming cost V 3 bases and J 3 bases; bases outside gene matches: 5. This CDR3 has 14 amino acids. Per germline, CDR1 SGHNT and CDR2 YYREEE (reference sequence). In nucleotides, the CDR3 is TGTGCCAGCAGCTCCGGGACAGTGGAAGAGACCCAGTACTTC. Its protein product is CASSSGTVEETQYF.

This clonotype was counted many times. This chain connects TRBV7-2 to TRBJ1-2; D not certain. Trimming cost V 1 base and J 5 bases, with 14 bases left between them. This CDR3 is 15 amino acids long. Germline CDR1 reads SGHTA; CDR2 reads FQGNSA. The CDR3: CASSLVFSEEYGYTF. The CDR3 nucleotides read TGTGCCAGCAGCTTAGTTTTTTCAGAAGAATATGGCTACACCTTC.

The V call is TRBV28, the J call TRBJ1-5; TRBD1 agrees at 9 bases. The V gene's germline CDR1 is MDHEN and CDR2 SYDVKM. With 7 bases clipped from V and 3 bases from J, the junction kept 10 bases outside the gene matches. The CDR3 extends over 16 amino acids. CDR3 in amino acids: CASIVPGQGFNQPQHF. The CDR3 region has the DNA TGTGCCAGCATCGTCCCGGGACAGGGCTTCAATCAGCCCCAGCATTTT.

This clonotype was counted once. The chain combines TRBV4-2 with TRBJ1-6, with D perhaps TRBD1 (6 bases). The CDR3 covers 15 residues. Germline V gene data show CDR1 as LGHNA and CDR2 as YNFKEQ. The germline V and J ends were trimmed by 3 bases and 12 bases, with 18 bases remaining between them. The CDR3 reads CASSQTRDLGGPLHF. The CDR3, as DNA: TGTGCCAGCAGCCAGACACGGGACCTAGGGGGACCCCTCCACTTT.

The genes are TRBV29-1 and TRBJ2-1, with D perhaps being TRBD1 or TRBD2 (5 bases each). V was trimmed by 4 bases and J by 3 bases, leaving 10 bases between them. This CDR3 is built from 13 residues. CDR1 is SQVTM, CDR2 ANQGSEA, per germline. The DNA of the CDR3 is TGCAGCGTTGCGGGACCGATCTACAATGAGCAGTTCTTC. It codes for CSVAGPIYNEQFF.

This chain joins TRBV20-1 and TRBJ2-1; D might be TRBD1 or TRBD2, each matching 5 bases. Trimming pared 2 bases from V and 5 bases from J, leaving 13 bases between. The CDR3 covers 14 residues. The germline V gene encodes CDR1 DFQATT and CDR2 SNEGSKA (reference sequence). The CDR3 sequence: CSARRGGNDNEQFF. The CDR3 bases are TGCAGTGCTAGACGGGGCGGAAACGACAATGAGCAGTTCTTC.

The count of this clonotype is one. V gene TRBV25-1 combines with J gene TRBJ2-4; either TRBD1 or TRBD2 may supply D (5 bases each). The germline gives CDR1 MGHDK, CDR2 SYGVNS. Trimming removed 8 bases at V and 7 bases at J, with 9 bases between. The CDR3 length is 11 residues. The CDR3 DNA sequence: TGTGCCAGCGCCGGGGCCAACATTCAGTACTTC. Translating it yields CASAGANIQYF.

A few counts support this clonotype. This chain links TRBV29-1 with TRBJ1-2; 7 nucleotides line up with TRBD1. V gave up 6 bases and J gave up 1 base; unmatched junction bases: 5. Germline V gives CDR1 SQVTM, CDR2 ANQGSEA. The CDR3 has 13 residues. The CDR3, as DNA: TGCAGCGTCCACCAGGGGGGTAACTATGGCTACACCTTC. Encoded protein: CSVHQGGNYGYTF. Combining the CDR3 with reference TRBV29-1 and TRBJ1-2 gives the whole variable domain SAVISQKPSRDICQRGTSLTIQCQVDSQVTMMFWYRQQPGQSLTLIATANQGSEATYESGFVIDKFPISRPNLTFSTLTVSNMSPEDSSIYLCSVHQGGNYGYTFGSGTRLTVV.

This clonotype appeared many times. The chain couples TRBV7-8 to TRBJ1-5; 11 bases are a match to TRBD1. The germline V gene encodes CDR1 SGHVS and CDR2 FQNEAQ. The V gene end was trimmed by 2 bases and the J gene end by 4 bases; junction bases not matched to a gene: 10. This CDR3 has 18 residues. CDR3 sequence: CASSLSIRDRGANQPQHF. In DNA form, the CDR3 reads TGTGCCAGCAGCTTATCGATTCGGGACAGGGGGGCGAATCAGCCCCAGCATTTT. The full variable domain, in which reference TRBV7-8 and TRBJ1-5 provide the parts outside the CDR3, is GAGVSQSPRYKVAKRGQDVALRCDPISGHVSLFWYQQALGQGPEFLTYFQNEAQLDKSGLPSDRFFAERPEGSVSTLKIQRTQQEDSAVYLCASSLSIRDRGANQPQHFGDGTRLSIL.

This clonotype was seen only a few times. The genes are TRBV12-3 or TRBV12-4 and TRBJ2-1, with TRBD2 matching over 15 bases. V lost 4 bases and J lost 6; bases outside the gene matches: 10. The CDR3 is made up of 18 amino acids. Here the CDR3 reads CASSSRTSGRVSLNEQFF. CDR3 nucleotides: TGTGCCAGCAGTTCCAGGACTAGCGGGAGGGTTTCCCTCAATGAGCAGTTCTTC.

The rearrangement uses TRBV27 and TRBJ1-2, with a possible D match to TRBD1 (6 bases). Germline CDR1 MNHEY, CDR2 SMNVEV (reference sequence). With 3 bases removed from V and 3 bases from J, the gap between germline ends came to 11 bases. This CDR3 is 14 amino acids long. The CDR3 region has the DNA TGTGCCAGCAGTTTTGGGCAGGGGTACTATGGCTACACCTTC. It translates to CASSFGQGYYGYTF.

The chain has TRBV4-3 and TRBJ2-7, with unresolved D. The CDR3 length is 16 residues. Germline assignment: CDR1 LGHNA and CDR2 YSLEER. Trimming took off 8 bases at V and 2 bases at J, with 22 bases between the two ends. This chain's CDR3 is CASPPVGKRSTYEQYV. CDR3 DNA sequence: TGCGCCAGCCCACCAGTAGGGAAAAGATCCACCTACGAGCAGTACGTC.

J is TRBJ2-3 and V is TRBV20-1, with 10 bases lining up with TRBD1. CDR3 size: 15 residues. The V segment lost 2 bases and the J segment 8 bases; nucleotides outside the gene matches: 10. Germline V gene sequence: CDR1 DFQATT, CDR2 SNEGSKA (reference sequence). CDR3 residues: CSARPPGQGMGTQYF. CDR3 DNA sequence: TGCAGTGCTAGACCGCCGGGACAGGGGATGGGTACGCAGTATTTT.

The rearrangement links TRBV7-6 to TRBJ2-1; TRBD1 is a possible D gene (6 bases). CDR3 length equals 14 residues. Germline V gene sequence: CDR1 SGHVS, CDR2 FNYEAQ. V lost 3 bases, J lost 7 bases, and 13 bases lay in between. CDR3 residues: CASSFQQGTNEQFF. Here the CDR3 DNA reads TGTGCCAGCAGCTTTCAACAGGGCACTAATGAGCAGTTCTTC.

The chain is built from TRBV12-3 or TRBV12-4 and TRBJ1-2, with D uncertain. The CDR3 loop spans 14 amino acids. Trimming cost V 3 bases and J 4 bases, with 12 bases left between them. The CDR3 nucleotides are TGTGCCAGCAGTTTGGCCTCTACGAGCTATGGCTACACCTTC. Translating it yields CASSLASTSYGYTF.

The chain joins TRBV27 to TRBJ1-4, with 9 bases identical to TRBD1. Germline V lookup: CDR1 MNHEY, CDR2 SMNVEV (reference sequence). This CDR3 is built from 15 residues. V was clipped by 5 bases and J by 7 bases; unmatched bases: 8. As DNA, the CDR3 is TGTGCCAGCAGTCCACAGGGGGCACGGGGTGAAAAACTGTTTTTT. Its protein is CASSPQGARGEKLFF.

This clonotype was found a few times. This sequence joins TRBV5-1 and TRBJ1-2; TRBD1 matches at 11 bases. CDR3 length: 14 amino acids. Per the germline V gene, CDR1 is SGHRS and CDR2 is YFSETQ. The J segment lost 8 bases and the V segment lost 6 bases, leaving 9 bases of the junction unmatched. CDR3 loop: CASTSWTGGRGYTF. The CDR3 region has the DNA TGCGCCAGCACCTCATGGACAGGGGGCCGGGGCTACACCTTC.